This is a list of T cell receptor beta chains from one sample in a study of T cell responses to AZD1222 COVID-19 vaccine. Some clones are missing from TCRdb's copy, which holds only in-frame ones; the method was immunoSEQ multiplex PCR. The sample lists approximately 150,000 clones, less than 95% seen once, with 4% to 5.5% in the top ten. This specimen was peripheral blood, taken on day 0 of AZD1222 vaccination. The receptor set was obtained from an adult in good health. The CDR3 runs from the conserved cysteine through the conserved F or W. The order of the fields is J gene, clone size, V gene, CDR3 protein. Some rows have no size entry. The others give once, few or many, or a class for an expanded clone.

>TRBJ2-7|-|TRBV6-5
CASSPGRIYEQYF
>TRBJ1-2|-|TRBV19
CASSSQTIQANYGYTF
>TRBJ2-2|-|TRBV24-1
CATCQTGANTGELFF
>TRBJ2-6|-|TRBV11-2
CASSFGSGANVLTF
>TRBJ1-1|-|TRBV28
CASSLVNENTEAFF
>TRBJ1-3|-|TRBV19
CASSMRGSSGNTIYF
>TRBJ1-5|-|TRBV7-6
CASSLAGAGNQPQHF
>TRBJ2-5|-|TRBV13
CASSLGASGRETQYF
>TRBJ2-7|-|TRBV7-8
CASSLARSPGEQYF
>TRBJ1-5|-|TRBV27
CASSSSWAQPQHF
>TRBJ2-7|-|TRBV6-8
CASSYSRGSSYEQYF
>TRBJ2-7|-|TRBV5-1
CASKHRVGSEQYF
>TRBJ2-7|-|TRBV7-2
CASSLEQGTYEQYF
>TRBJ2-4|-|TRBV6-1
CASSDRAGGAKNIQYF
>TRBJ2-1|once|TRBV5-1
CASSLSGGTYNEQFF
>TRBJ1-6|-|TRBV6-5
CASSPEGDSSPLHF
>TRBJ1-3|-|TRBV15
CATSRKNSGNTIYF
>TRBJ2-3|-|TRBV5-8
CASSFVVRDTQYF
>TRBJ1-1|-|TRBV30
CAWSVTALNTEAFF
>TRBJ1-6|-|TRBV19
CASSPGQGSSYNSPLHF
>TRBJ2-5|few|TRBV5-1
CASSRSGTEETQYF
>TRBJ1-5|once|TRBV28
CASSLGVGRQPQHF
>TRBJ1-3|-|TRBV11-3
CASSNGTLYF
>TRBJ2-1|-|TRBV6-6
CASSLEGGQVEQFF
>TRBJ2-1|-|TRBV24-1
CATSDLGAGSSYNEQFF
>TRBJ1-6|-|TRBV4-3
CASSPVGSGLGDSPLHF
>TRBJ1-5|few|TRBV7-9
CASSLAAGVSNQPQHF
>TRBJ2-7|-|TRBV27
CASSDSGRPYPTYEQYF
>TRBJ2-7|-|TRBV4-2
CASSQGDRGNQYEQYF
>TRBJ2-7|-|TRBV7-8
CASSRSLARAYEQYF
>TRBJ2-2|-|TRBV11-1
CASSHRPDGELFF
>TRBJ2-3|-|TRBV11-2
CASSLGVGGGTDTQYF
>TRBJ1-5|once|TRBV18
CASSPHVRQPQHF
>TRBJ2-1|-|TRBV28
CASSSLGEQFF
>TRBJ2-1|once|TRBV29-1
CSVASVSYNEQFF
>TRBJ2-6|-|TRBV19
CATKLAGASGANVLTF
>TRBJ2-3|-|TRBV7-9
CASSLGLAETDTQYF
>TRBJ2-7|-|TRBV6-5
CASRTGTVYEQYF
>TRBJ1-1|-|TRBV10-2
CASSENGLRNTEAFF
>TRBJ1-2|few|TRBV6-5
CATVFSTGGYTF
>TRBJ2-1|-|TRBV18
CASSPPGLAGGGPWHEQFF
>TRBJ2-7|-|TRBV4-3
CASSQARGLPLYEQYF
>TRBJ2-2|-|TRBV18
CASSLIPDREAGELFF
>TRBJ2-5|-|TRBV5-1
CASSWQGLQETQYF
>TRBJ2-7|-|TRBV5-4
CASRFLSGTSGSWGSEQYF
>TRBJ2-7|once|TRBV4-3
CASSQSGGAYEQYF
>TRBJ1-4|-|TRBV7-9
CASDGYEKLFF
>TRBJ2-5|-|TRBV29-1
CSVDQAAETQYF
>TRBJ2-7|few|TRBV11-2
CASSASQASYEQYF
>TRBJ2-5|-|TRBV7-2
CASAPHWGQETQYF
>TRBJ2-2|-|TRBV4-1
CASSPLGTSGGTGELFF
>TRBJ2-3|few|TRBV18
CASSPGVKQTTDTQYF
>TRBJ2-3|-|TRBV20-1
CSASTGGRGTDTQYF
>TRBJ1-2|-|TRBV2
CASMAGYGYTF
>TRBJ1-1|-|TRBV7-9
CASSWGRPNTEAFF
>TRBJ2-1|-|TRBV11-2
CASSLRSGPSSYNEQFF
>TRBJ2-7|-|TRBV30
CAWNLARTSGSEIEQYF